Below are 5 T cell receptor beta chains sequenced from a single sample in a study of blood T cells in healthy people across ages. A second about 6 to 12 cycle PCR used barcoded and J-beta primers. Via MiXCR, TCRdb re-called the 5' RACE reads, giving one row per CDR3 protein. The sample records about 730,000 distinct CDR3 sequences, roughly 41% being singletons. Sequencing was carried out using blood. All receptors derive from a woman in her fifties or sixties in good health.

DNA of the CDR3: TGCAGTGCTATCCCGGGACTGAACACTGAAGCTTTCTTT. Translating it yields CSAIPGLNTEAFF. The chain recombines TRBV20-1 with TRBJ1-1, with D tentatively TRBD1 (5 bases). Germline V CDR1 and CDR2: DFQATT, SNEGSKA (reference sequence). V lost 4 bases and J 0 bases, leaving 9 bases between the germline ends. The CDR3 covers 13 residues.

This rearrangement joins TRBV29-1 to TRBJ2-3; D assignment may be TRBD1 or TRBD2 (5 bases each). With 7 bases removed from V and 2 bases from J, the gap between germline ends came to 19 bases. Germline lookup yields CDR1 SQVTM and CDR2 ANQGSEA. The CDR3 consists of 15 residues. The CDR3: CSAAVGTQHTDTQYF. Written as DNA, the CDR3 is TGCAGCGCCGCGGTGGGGACCCAACACACAGATACGCAGTATTTT.

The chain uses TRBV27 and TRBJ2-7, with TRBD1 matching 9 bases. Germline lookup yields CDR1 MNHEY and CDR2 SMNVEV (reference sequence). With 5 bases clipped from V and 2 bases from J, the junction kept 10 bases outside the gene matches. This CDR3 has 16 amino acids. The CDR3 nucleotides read TGTGCCAGCAGTCCCACGGCGGGACAGGGAACCTACGAGCAGTACTTC. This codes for CASSPTAGQGTYEQYF.

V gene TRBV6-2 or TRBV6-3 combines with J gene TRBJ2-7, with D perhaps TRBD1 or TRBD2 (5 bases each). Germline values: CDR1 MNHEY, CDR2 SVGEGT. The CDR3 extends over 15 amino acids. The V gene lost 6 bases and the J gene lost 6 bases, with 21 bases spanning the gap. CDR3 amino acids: CASRDLNRLAGEQYF. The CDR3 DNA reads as TGTGCCAGCAGGGACTTAAACAGGTTGGCTGGCGAGCAGTACTTC.

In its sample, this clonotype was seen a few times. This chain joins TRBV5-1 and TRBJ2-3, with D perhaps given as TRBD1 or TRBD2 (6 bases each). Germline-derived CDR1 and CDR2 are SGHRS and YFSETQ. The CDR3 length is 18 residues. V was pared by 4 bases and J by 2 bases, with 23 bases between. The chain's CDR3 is CASSPLASGGGNTDTQYF. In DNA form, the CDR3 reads TGCGCCAGCAGCCCGCTCGCATCAGGAGGGGGAAACACAGATACGCAGTATTTT.